This T cell receptor beta chain comes out of a study of molecular identifiers for immune sequencing clone quantification (dated by TCRdb to the late 2010s). For the wider study: For a replicate experiment, the RNA from either 20,000 or 100,000 naive CD8 T cells was divided into five aliquots, and four of those aliquots went on to sequencing. This methods study benchmarked molecular-identifier clustering-based TCR repertoire sequencing (MIDCIRS) and TCR RNA copy counting, using CD8 T cells to do so.

Libraries of naive CD8 T cells were built from anywhere between about 20,000 and 1,000,000 sorted cells, with 10%, 30% or 50% of the purified RNA used. On a BD FACSAria II, naive CD8 T cells were FACS-sorted as CD8+CD4-CCR7+CD45RA+ and collected into RLT Plus buffer. Detection sensitivity was tested by spiking Jurkat RNA equal to ten TCR copies' worth into samples containing about 18,000-1,000,000 naive CD8 T cells. Enrichment of CD8 T cells was performed with RosetteSep CD8+ T Cell Enrichment Cocktail and Ficoll-Paque, after which ACK red cell lysis was carried out. Worth noting for this clonotype: Its antigen target is currently unknown. The input lacks base qualities; no much larger clone sits a single base away.

Here is what the overall study found, with its caveats: Approximately 2.7 recovered TCR RNA copies per cell were obtained by modeling, versus about ten by digital PCR, implying a capture efficiency of about 30%. When barcode sub-clustering was left out, chimeric consensus sequences inflated TCR diversity, with chimeras reaching as high as 47%. Highly expanded clone sizes could be underestimated because identical TCR molecules may share a barcode. The naive libraries included spiked-in Jurkat TCR RNA (roughly nine copies' worth), and this Jurkat TCR RNA is not part of the donor repertoire. Even against a background of 800,000 to 1,000,000 naive CD8 T cells, spiked-in Jurkat TCR RNA amounting to a single cell's worth was reported to be detectable. In CMV-specific effector cells, over 99% of molecules were held by clones above 20 RNA copies, whereas under 1% of molecules were held by such clones in naive cells.

Library prep was done by PCR. TCRdb lists the instrument as NextSeq 500. Preparation of bulk TCR libraries followed a previously described approach, with the TCR primers listed in Table S5. Purification of total RNA was performed with the Qiagen AllPrep DNA/RNA kit. Before analysis, reads from multiple sequencing runs of the same library were pooled. Processing in the source paper ran as follows. Reads were retained only if an exact TCR constant sequence was present, and the retained reads were trimmed to 150 nt and grouped according to their 12-nt molecular barcodes. Reads inside each barcode group were sub-clustered using a 15% Levenshtein threshold, and a quality-weighted consensus sequence was constructed for each RNA molecule. Non-functional sequences were filtered out, along with any lower-count sequence sitting one edit away from another sequence. Barcode sub-clusters with fewer than 20% of the maximum read count were removed, based on fitting two negative binomial distributions. TCRdb reanalyzed the raw reads on its own, using fastp at Q25 for trimming and MiXCR for clone calling, and kept in-frame beta chains. Each CDR3 protein gets just one entry, which takes the most common genes and DNA from the rows behind it. Here the V and J calls rest on TCRdb's processing, not on the authors' analysis. The sample table shows 90,000 to 120,000 distinct CDR3 sequences, and roughly a third are seen once. 4% to 5% of the sample is held by the ten biggest clonotypes.

CDR1 and CDR2 were assigned from the germline V gene (reference sequence) as SEHNR and FQNEAQ. The CDR3, from cysteine to phenylalanine, totals 14 residues. The CDR3 DNA has 42 bases and is translated from base 1. A distance of 10 bases separates the germline ends of V and J, which lose 2 bases and 4 bases respectively. Sequences were obtained from naive CD8+ T cells from blood, with Jurkat cell RNA spiked in. The sample's cell subset or site label, decoded: FACS-sorted CD8+CD4-CCR7+CD45RA+ naive T cells. In this chain, TRBV7-9 is recombined with TRBJ2-3; confidence is insufficient to name the D gene. The sequence came from a human donor in good health. Some libraries in this study had Jurkat cell RNA spiked in. The nucleotide sequence reads as follows: TGTGCCAGCAGCTTATTAGTCGGTGCAGATACGCAGTATTTT. It translates to CASSLLVGADTQYF. When the CDR3 is completed using the reference TRBV7-9 and TRBJ2-3 genes on either side, the full variable domain is DTGVSQNPRHKITKRGQNVTFRCDPISEHNRLYWYRQTLGQGPEFLTYFQNEAQLEKSRLLSDRFSAERPKGSFSTLEIQRTEQGDSAMYLCASSLLVGADTQYFGPGTRLTVL.